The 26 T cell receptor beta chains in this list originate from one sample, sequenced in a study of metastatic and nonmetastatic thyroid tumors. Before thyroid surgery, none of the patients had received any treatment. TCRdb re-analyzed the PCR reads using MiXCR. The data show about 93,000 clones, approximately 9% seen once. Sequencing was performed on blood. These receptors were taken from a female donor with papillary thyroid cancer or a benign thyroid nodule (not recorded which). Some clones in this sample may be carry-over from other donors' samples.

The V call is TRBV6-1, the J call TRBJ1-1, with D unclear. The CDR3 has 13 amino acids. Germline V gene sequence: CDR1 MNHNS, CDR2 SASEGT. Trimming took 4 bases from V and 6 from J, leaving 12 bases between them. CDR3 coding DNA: TGTGCCAGCAGTGCCGGCCCGGGCCCTGAAGCTTTCTTT. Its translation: CASSAGPGPEAFF.

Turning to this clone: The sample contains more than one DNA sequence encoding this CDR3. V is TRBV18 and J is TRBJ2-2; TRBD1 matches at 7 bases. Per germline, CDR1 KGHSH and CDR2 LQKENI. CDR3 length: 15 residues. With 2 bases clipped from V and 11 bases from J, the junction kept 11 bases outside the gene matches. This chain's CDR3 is CASSPNRGNTGELFF. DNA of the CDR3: TGTGCCAGCTCACCAAACAGGGGTAACACAGGAGAGCTGTTTTTT.

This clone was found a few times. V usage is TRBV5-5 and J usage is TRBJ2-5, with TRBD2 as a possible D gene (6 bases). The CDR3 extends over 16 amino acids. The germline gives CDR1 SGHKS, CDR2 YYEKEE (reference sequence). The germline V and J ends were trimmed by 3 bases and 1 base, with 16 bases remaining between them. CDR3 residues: CASSWTGAGSQETQYF. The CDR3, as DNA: TGTGCCAGCAGCTGGACCGGCGCGGGGAGCCAAGAGACCCAGTACTTC.

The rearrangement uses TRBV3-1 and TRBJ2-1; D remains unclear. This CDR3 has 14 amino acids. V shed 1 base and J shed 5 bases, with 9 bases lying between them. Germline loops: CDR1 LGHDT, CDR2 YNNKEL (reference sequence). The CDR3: CASSQGRLDNEQFF. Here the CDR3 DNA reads TGTGCCAGCAGCCAAGGCAGACTCGACAATGAGCAGTTCTTC.

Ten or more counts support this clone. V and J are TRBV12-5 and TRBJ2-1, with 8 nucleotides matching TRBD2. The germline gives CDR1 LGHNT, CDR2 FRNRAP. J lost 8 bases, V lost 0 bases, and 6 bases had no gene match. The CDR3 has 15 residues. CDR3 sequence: CASGLVGGGWDEQFF. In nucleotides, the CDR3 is TGTGCTAGTGGTTTGGTCGGGGGGGGCTGGGATGAGCAGTTCTTC.

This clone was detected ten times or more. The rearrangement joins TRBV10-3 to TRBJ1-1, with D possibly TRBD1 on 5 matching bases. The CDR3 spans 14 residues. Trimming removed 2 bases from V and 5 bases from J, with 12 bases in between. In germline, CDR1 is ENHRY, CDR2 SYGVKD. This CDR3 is CAISETGPLTEAFF. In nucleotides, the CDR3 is TGTGCCATCAGTGAGACAGGCCCGTTGACTGAAGCTTTCTTT.

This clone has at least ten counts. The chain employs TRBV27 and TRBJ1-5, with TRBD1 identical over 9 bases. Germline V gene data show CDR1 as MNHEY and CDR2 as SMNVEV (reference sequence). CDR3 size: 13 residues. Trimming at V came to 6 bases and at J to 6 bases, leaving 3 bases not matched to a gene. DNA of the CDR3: TGTGCCAGCAGAACAGGGGGCGGTCAGCCCCAGCATTTT. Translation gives CASRTGGGQPQHF.

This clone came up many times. The CDR3 DNA follows: TGTGCCAGCAGCTTGTCGGACAGGGGGCGCACCTATGGCTACACCTTC. Its translation is CASSLSDRGRTYGYTF. The V gene is TRBV5-6, the J gene TRBJ1-2; 11 bases line up with TRBD1. Germline lookup yields CDR1 SGHDT and CDR2 YYEEEE. The CDR3 sequence is 16 residues long. V trimming: 1 base; J trimming: 4 bases; junction bases outside the gene matches: 6.

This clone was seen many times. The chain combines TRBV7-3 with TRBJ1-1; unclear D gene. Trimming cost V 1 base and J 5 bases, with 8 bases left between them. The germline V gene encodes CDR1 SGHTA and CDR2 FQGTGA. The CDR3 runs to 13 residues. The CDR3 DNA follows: TGTGCCAGCAGCTTAAATATGGGTACTGAAGCTTTCTTT. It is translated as CASSLNMGTEAFF.

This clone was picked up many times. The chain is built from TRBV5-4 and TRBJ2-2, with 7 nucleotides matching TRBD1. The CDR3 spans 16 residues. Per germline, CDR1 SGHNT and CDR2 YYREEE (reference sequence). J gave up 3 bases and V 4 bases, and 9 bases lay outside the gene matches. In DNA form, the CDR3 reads TGTGCCAGCAGCATTCCGACAGGGAGATACACCGGGGAGCTGTTTTTT. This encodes CASSIPTGRYTGELFF.

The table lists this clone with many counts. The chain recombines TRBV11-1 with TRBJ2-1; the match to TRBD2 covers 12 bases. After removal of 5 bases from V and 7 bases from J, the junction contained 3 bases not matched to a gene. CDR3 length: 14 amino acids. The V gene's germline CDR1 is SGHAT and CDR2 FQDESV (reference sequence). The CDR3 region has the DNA TGTGCCAGCAGCCAGCTAGCGGGGGGGAATGAGCAGTTCTTC. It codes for CASSQLAGGNEQFF.

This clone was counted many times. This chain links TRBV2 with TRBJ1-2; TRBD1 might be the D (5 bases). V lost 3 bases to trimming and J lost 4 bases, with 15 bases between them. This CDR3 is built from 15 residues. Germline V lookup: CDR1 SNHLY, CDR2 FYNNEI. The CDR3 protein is CASSDRGGRAYGYTF. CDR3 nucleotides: TGTGCCAGCAGTGATAGAGGAGGCAGGGCCTATGGCTACACCTTC.

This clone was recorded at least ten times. CDR3 amino acids: CSARGARGNNSPLHF. CDR3 nucleotide sequence: TGCAGTGCTCGAGGGGCCCGTGGTAATAATTCACCCCTCCACTTT. The rearrangement uses TRBV20-1 and TRBJ1-6; weak D call: TRBD1 (5 bases). The V end lost 5 bases, the J end lost 5 bases, and 16 bases lay between the germline ends. This CDR3 is built from 15 residues. Per germline, CDR1 DFQATT and CDR2 SNEGSKA (reference sequence).

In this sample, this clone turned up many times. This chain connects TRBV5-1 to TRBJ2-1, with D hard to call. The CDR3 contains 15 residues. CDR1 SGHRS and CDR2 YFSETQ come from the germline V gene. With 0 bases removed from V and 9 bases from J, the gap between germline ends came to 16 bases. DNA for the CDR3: TGCGCCAGCAGCTTGGATTGGTCGGACGTCCGTGAGCAGTTCTTC. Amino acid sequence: CASSLDWSDVREQFF.

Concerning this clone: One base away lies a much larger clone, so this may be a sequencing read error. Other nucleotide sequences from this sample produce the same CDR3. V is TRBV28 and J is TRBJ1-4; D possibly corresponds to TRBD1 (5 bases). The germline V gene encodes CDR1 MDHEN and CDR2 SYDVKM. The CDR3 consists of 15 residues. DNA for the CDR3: TGTGCCAGCAGTCATGACAGTTCAACTAATGAAAAATTGTTTTTT. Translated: CASSHDSSTNEKLFF.

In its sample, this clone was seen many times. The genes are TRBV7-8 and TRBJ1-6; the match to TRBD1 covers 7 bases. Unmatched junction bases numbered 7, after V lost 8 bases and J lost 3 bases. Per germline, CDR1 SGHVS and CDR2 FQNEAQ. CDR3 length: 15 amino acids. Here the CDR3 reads CASRPGTVYNSPLHF. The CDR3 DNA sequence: TGTGCCAGCCGACCGGGGACAGTCTATAATTCACCCCTCCACTTT.

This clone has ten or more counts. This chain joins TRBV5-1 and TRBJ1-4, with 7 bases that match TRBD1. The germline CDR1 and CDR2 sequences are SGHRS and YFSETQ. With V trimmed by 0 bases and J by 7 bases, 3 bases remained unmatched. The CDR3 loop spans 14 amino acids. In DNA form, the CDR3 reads TGCGCCAGCAGCTTGGACAGGGGTGGTGAAAAACTGTTTTTT. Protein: CASSLDRGGEKLFF.

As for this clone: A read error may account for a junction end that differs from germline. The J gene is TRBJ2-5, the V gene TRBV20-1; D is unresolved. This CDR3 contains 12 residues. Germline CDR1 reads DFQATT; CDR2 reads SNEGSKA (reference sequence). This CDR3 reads CSARVTPETQYF. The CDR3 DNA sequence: TGCAGTGCTAGAGTGACCCCGGAGACACAGTACTTC.

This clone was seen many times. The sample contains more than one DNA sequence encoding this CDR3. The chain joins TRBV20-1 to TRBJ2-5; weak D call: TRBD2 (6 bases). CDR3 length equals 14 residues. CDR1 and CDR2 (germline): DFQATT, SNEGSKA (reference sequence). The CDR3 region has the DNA TGCCGGGCCGGGGCGGGGACGTACCAAGAGACCCAGTACTTC. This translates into CRAGAGTYQETQYF.

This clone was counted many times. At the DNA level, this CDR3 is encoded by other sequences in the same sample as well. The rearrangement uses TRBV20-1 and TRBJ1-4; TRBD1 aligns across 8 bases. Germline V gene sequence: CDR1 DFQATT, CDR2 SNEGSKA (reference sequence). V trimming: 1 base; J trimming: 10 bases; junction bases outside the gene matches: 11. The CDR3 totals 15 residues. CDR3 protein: CSARGQGAALGKLFF. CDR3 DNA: TGCAGTGCTAGAGGGCAGGGGGCTGCGTTGGGAAAACTGTTTTTT.

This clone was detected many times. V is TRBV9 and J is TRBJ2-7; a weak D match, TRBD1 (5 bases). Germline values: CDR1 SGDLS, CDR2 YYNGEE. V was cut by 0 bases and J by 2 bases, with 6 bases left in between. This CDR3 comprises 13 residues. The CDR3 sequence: CASSVGTTYEQYF. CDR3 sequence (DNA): TGTGCCAGCAGCGTAGGGACAACCTACGAGCAGTACTTC.

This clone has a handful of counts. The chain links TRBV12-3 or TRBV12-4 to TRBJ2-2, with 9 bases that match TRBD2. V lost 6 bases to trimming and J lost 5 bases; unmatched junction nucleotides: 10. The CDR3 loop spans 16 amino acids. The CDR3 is CASSPGTSRGTGELFF. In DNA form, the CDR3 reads TGTGCCAGCAGCCCCGGGACTAGCCGTGGGACCGGGGAGCTGTTTTTT.

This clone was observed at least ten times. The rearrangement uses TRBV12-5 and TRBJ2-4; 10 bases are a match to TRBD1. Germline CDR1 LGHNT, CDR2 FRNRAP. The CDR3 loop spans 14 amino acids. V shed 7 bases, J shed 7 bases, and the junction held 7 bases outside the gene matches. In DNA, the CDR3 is TGTGCTAGTGCTCCCCCGGGACAGGGGAACATTCAGTACTTC. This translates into CASAPPGQGNIQYF.

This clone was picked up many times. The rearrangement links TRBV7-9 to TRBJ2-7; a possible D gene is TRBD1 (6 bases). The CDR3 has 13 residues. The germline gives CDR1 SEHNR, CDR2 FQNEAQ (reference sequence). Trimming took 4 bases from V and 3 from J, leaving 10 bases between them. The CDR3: CASSWGPLYEQYF. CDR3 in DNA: TGTGCCAGCAGCTGGGGGCCCCTCTACGAGCAGTACTTC.

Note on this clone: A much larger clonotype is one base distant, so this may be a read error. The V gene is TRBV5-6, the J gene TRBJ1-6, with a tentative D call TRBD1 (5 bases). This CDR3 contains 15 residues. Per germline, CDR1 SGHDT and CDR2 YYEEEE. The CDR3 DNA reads TGTGTCAGCAGCTTGGGGGATAGCGGGAATTCACCCCTCCACTTT. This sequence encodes CVSSLGDSGNSPLHF.

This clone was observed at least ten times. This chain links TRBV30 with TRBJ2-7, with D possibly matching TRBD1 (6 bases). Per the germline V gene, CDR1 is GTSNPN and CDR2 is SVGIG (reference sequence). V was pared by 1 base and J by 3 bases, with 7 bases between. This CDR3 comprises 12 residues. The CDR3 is CAWSGRGYEQYF. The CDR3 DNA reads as TGTGCCTGGAGTGGCAGGGGCTACGAGCAGTACTTC.